This TCR beta chain was observed in a study of CD8+CD57+ T cells in acquired aplastic anemia. The overall study: Sorted CD4+ and CD8+ cells yielded DNA averaging about 3.1 ug.

The template for TCR beta VDJ and CDR3 sequence profiling was genomic DNA. TCRdb fed the reads into MiXCR, producing one record per CDR3 protein. The data contain 220,000 or so distinct CDR3 sequences, over 55% of them singletons. Patients included in sequencing had previously demonstrated CD8+CD57+ cell expansion by flow cytometry. Severe acquired aplastic anemia was present in all patients. Patients had received no therapy at the time of blood sampling. This clonotype occurred a few times. This receptor was identified in a human donor with aplastic anemia. Source material: sorted CD4+, CD8+, or CD8+CD57+ T cells (not recorded which) from PBMCs.

The CDR3 reads CAISESGGDMNTEAFF. In DNA form, the CDR3 reads TGTGCCATCAGTGAGTCGGGGGGCGACATGAACACTGAAGCTTTCTTT. The chain has TRBV10-3 and TRBJ1-1, with D tentatively TRBD1 (6 bases). Germline CDR1 reads ENHRY; CDR2 reads SYGVKD. The CDR3 loop spans 16 amino acids. The V end was cut by 0 bases, the J end by 0 bases, with 11 bases between.